The entry below describes one T cell receptor (beta chain). These data belong to a study of blood T cells in healthy people across ages. Germline CDR1 is LNHNV and CDR2 is YYDKDF (reference sequence). The CDR3 has 14 residues. V was cut by 0 bases and J by 5 bases, with 8 bases left in between. Ten milliliters was the volume of peripheral blood drawn from each donor. With a J-beta primer mix and a sample-barcoded 5' primer, a second PCR ran about 6 to 11 cycles. With 12 random nucleotides, a template-switch adaptor tagged each individual cDNA molecule. One entry per CDR3 protein, called by TCRdb with MiXCR from the 5' RACE reads. The sample holds 1.4 million or so distinct CDR3 sequences; approximately 39% are singletons and the top ten take about 4%.

The TCR comes from a woman aged 18-30 years in good health. The sample was blood. The rearrangement joins TRBV15 to TRBJ2-1; D tentatively fits TRBD1 or TRBD2 (5 bases each). The CDR3 nucleotides read TGTGCCACCAGCAGAGAGGGACCCCACAATGAGCAGTTCTTC. Protein product: CATSREGPHNEQFF.